This T cell receptor (beta chain) was observed in a study of cytomegalovirus exposure and HLA in healthy donors. The sample holds one count of this clone. Its antigen is currently unknown. Here immunoSEQ multiplex PCR was the method, and the copy in TCRdb shows in-frame clones only, minus some. Seen here are about 180,000 clones, approximately 86% observed once, and the top ten hold roughly 2.7%. The V end lost 3 bases, the J end lost 1 base, and 9 bases lay between the germline ends. This CDR3 region has 15 residues. Germline lookup yields CDR1 PRHDT and CDR2 FYEKMQ (reference sequence). Study-level findings and limits: Cytomegalovirus status was reportedly diagnosed by the classifier with high sensitivity and specificity.

Sequencing was done on a sample of PBMCs. The rearrangement uses TRBV13 and TRBJ2-2; D gene unclear. This clonotype originated in a man in his late teens or twenties in good health and CMV-seropositive. CDR3 DNA sequence: TGTGCCAGCAGCTTCTGGCAGGTGAACACCGGGGAGCTGTTTTTT. This codes for CASSFWQVNTGELFF.